The sequence of this T cell receptor (beta chain) was determined in a study of shared T cell receptors in the human thymus. Sequencing used immunoSEQ multiplex PCR; TCRdb keeps in-frame clones, though not all of them. This table holds 650,000 to 950,000 clones, 70% to 90% found once. In germline, CDR1 is MNHNS, CDR2 SASEGT. V shed 4 bases, J shed 6 bases, and the junction held 7 bases outside the gene matches. The CDR3 totals 14 residues. These data were also filed under a second study, of human thymus T cells. That investigation notes: Samples came from healthy Finnish infants during open corrective cardiac surgery. The thymus was resected at corrective cardiac surgery. Thymic as well as blood repertoires seemed to favor certain V and J genes unevenly.

This sequence joins TRBV6-1 and TRBJ1-2, with TRBD1 matching 8 bases. Sequenced input: thymocytes. This receptor was identified in a girl under three years old with a congenital heart defect. The CDR3 sequence is CASSGTGTSHGYTF. The CDR3 DNA is TGTGCCAGCAGTGGGACAGGGACTAGCCATGGCTACACCTTC.